The 28 T cell receptor beta chains in this list originate from one sample, sequenced in a study of early T cells in non-severe SARS-CoV-2 infection. TCRdb processed the 5' RACE reads anew with MiXCR; each CDR3 protein has one entry. The sample consists of fewer than 85,000 distinct CDR3 sequences, roughly 13% of them appearing once. Sequencing used whole blood. These receptors originate from an adult who was a healthcare worker with PCR-confirmed SARS-CoV-2 infection or an uninfected control (not recorded which).

This chain connects TRBV30 to TRBJ1-6, with D maybe TRBD1 (5 bases). The CDR3 has 19 amino acids. Trimming took off 1 base at V and 0 bases at J, with 19 bases between the two ends. Looked up from germline, CDR1 is GTSNPN and CDR2 is SVGIG (reference sequence). The CDR3 DNA follows: TGTGCCTGGAGTGAAAGGAGACACCGGGGGAGCTCCTATAATTCACCCCTCCACTTT. Translating gives CAWSERRHRGSSYNSPLHF. Using reference TRBV30 and TRBJ1-6 for the parts outside the CDR3, the full variable domain is SQTIHQWPATLVQPVGSPLSLECTVEGTSNPNLYWYRQAAGRGLQLLFYSVGIGQISSEVPQNLSASRPQDRQFILSSKKLLLSDSGFYLCAWSERRHRGSSYNSPLHFGNGTRLTVT.

This clonotype was seen ten or more times. This chain joins TRBV12-3 or TRBV12-4 and TRBJ1-5, with D hard to call. Trimming shortened V by 6 bases and J by 7 bases, and 13 bases separated the two germline ends. The length of the CDR3 is 13 residues. CDR3: CASSLTEYQPQHF. The CDR3 DNA reads TGTGCCAGCAGCCTCACCGAATACCAGCCCCAGCATTTT.

The V and J genes are TRBV5-1 and TRBJ2-5; 9 bases line up with TRBD1. The germline CDR1 and CDR2 sequences are SGHRS and YFSETQ. CDR3 length: 16 amino acids. V trimming: 0 bases; J trimming: 9 bases; junction bases outside the gene matches: 12. Here the CDR3 reads CASSLATRDRAQAQYF. DNA of the CDR3: TGCGCCAGCAGCTTGGCCACCCGGGACAGGGCACAGGCCCAGTACTTC.

The chain combines TRBV20-1 with TRBJ2-3; D ambiguous. Germline CDR1 reads DFQATT; CDR2 reads SNEGSKA (reference sequence). Trimming stripped 3 bases from V and 4 bases from J, with 5 bases between. CDR3 length equals 11 residues. CDR3 DNA: TGCAGTGCTAGCGAAGCAGATACGCAGTATTTT. The encoded protein is CSASEADTQYF.

This clonotype was observed a few times. The chain couples TRBV2 to TRBJ2-2; D unclear. Germline CDR1 is SNHLY and CDR2 is FYNNEI. The germline V and J ends were trimmed by 1 base and 4 bases, with 7 bases remaining between them. The CDR3 is 14 residues long. In DNA, the CDR3 is TGTGCCAGCAGTGAAGTGGGGATCACCGGGGAGCTGTTTTTT. Translation gives CASSEVGITGELFF. Full variable domain (remainder filled in from reference TRBV2 and TRBJ2-2): EPEVTQTPSHQVTQMGQEVILRCVPISNHLYFYWYRQILGQKVEFLVSFYNNEISEKSEIFDDQFSVERPDGSNFTLKIRSTKLEDSAMYFCASSEVGITGELFFGEGSRLTVL.

This clonotype has a count of ten or more. The chain joins TRBV12-3 or TRBV12-4 to TRBJ2-1; 9 bases align to TRBD2. This CDR3 has 16 residues. V was pared by 5 bases and J by 6 bases, with 11 bases of the junction left unmatched. Written as DNA, the CDR3 is TGTGCCAGCAGTGCTCCGGGACTAGCCTTGGTCAATGAGCAGTTCTTC. Encoded protein: CASSAPGLALVNEQFF.

At least ten counts were recorded for this clonotype. V and J are TRBV6-5 and TRBJ1-3; D remains ambiguous. This CDR3 contains 14 residues. The ends were cut back, 0 bases at V and 2 bases at J, with 5 bases in the middle. Germline V gene data show CDR1 as MNHEY and CDR2 as SVGAGI. The CDR3 nucleotides read TGTGCCAGCAGTTACTCCTCGCCTGGAAACACCATATATTTT. Residues: CASSYSSPGNTIYF.

The gene calls are TRBV18 and TRBJ1-1; 9 bases line up with TRBD1. There are 18 residues in the CDR3. Germline CDR1 KGHSH, CDR2 LQKENI. V gave up 3 bases and J gave up 0 bases; unmatched junction bases: 11. The CDR3 loop is CASSPRPWTGDVNTEAFF. Written as DNA, the CDR3 is TGTGCCAGCTCACCCCGCCCGTGGACAGGGGACGTGAACACTGAAGCTTTCTTT. Full variable domain (missing parts from reference TRBV18 and TRBJ1-1): NAGVMQNPRHLVRRRGQEARLRCSPMKGHSHVYWYRQLPEEGLKFMVYLQKENIIDESGMPKERFSAEFPKEGPSILRIQQVVRGDSAAYFCASSPRPWTGDVNTEAFFGQGTRLTVV.

At least ten counts were recorded for this clonotype. The V gene is TRBV12-3 or TRBV12-4, the J gene TRBJ2-4; D gene unclear. The CDR3 runs to 15 residues. The V and J ends lost 3 bases and 8 bases respectively, with 17 bases between them. The CDR3 DNA is TGTGCCAGCAGTTTCTCCCCTGGGCCGCGAGACATTCAGTACTTC. The encoded protein is CASSFSPGPRDIQYF.

This chain links TRBV7-2 with TRBJ2-7, with 7 bases that match TRBD2. CDR3 length: 14 residues. The germline V gene has CDR1 SGHTA and CDR2 FQGNSA. Trimming removed 3 bases from V and 7 bases from J; junction bases left unmatched: 9. The CDR3 reads CASSLGGTSLEQYF. As DNA, the CDR3 is TGTGCCAGCAGCTTGGGGGGGACCTCCTTAGAGCAGTACTTC.

Ten or more counts support this clonotype. This chain joins TRBV4-3 and TRBJ1-1; the D gene is possibly TRBD1 (5 bases). The CDR3 is 15 residues long. Trimming took 6 bases from V and 0 from J, leaving 14 bases between them. The germline V gene has CDR1 LGHNA and CDR2 YSLEER. The CDR3 protein is CASRPAGSMNTEAFF. The CDR3 DNA reads TGCGCCAGCAGACCGGCAGGGTCCATGAACACTGAAGCTTTCTTT.

This clonotype is a singleton in its sample. A read error may explain this, as a much larger clone is one base away. This chain joins TRBV30 and TRBJ2-7; no clear D. Germline CDR1 reads GTSNPN; CDR2 reads SVGIG (reference sequence). CDR3 size: 12 residues. The CDR3 sequence: CTWSAMWGEQYF. Written as DNA, the CDR3 is TGTACCTGGAGTGCTATGTGGGGCGAGCAGTACTTC. The complete variable domain, with remaining parts taken from reference TRBV30 and TRBJ2-7, reads SQTIHQWPATLVQPVGSPLSLECTVEGTSNPNLYWYRQAAGRGLQLLFYSVGIGQISSEVPQNLSASRPQDRQFILSSKKLLLSDSGFYLCTWSAMWGEQYFGPGTRLTVT.

The rearrangement uses TRBV6-6 and TRBJ1-2; tentatively, D is TRBD1 (5 bases). The germline V gene has CDR1 MNHNY and CDR2 SVGAGI (reference sequence). CDR3 length: 14 amino acids. Deletions cut 5 bases from V and 0 bases from J, with 10 bases between. CDR3 residues: CASSPGPANYGYTF. CDR3 bases: TGTGCCAGCAGTCCAGGGCCAGCTAACTATGGCTACACCTTC.

There are many counts of this clonotype. This chain connects TRBV6-5 to TRBJ2-3; 8 bases line up with TRBD2. The CDR3 covers 16 residues. Germline assignment: CDR1 MNHEY and CDR2 SVGAGI. V was pared by 2 bases and J by 3 bases, with 7 bases of the junction left unmatched. CDR3 protein: CASSYRGGGGTDTQYF. The CDR3 DNA reads as TGTGCCAGCAGTTACAGAGGAGGCGGGGGGACAGATACGCAGTATTTT.

This clonotype has more than one count but fewer than ten. The chain links TRBV27 to TRBJ1-2; D remains unclear. Trimming took off 6 bases at V and 1 base at J, with 15 bases between the two ends. The CDR3 loop spans 15 amino acids. The V gene's germline CDR1 is MNHEY and CDR2 SMNVEV (reference sequence). The CDR3 bases are TGTGCCAGCAGGACCTACAGTGTAAATAACTATGGCTACACCTTC. It translates to CASRTYSVNNYGYTF.

The sample holds many counts of this clonotype. CDR3 loop: CASSFDLWGTQSSGANVLTF. The CDR3 bases are TGCGCCAGCAGCTTCGACTTGTGGGGGACACAGAGCTCTGGGGCCAACGTCCTGACTTTC. V is TRBV5-1 and J is TRBJ2-6; tentative D call: TRBD1 (6 bases). The CDR3 is 20 amino acids. Trimming took off 2 bases at V and 0 bases at J, with 21 bases between the two ends. CDR1 and CDR2 from the germline V gene are SGHRS and YFSETQ.

This clonotype was seen repeatedly, ten times or more. The chain joins TRBV7-8 to TRBJ2-5, with no clear D. The CDR3 has 15 residues. The germline V and J ends were trimmed by 1 base and 0 bases, with 9 bases remaining between them. The germline V gene encodes CDR1 SGHVS and CDR2 FQNEAQ. The CDR3: CASSLVPRYQETQYF. Here the CDR3 DNA reads TGTGCCAGCAGCTTAGTCCCCCGGTACCAAGAGACCCAGTACTTC.

In its sample, this clonotype was seen a few times. The chain uses TRBV5-1 and TRBJ2-1; D perhaps matches TRBD2 (6 bases). The germline gives CDR1 SGHRS, CDR2 YFSETQ. The CDR3 is 19 amino acids. V dropped 0 bases and J dropped 9 bases, with 28 bases sitting between them. The CDR3 here is CASSLDPASGRGGGGEQFF. The CDR3 nucleotides read TGCGCCAGCAGCTTGGACCCTGCTTCAGGGCGGGGAGGTGGCGGTGAGCAGTTCTTC.

This clonotype was found many times. The genes are TRBV5-1 and TRBJ1-1; D ambiguous. Trimming removed 0 bases from V and 2 bases from J, with 8 bases in between. CDR3 length: 14 amino acids. The germline CDR1 and CDR2 sequences are SGHRS and YFSETQ. Here the CDR3 DNA reads TGCGCCAGCAGCTTGGATGCAGCAAACACTGAAGCTTTCTTT. Residues: CASSLDAANTEAFF.

The CDR3 DNA reads TGTGCCAGCAGCTTTACGGGGTCGTCCTACAATGAGCAGTTCTTC. Protein: CASSFTGSSYNEQFF. This rearrangement joins TRBV11-2 to TRBJ2-1; weak D call: TRBD2 (5 bases). Germline V gene data show CDR1 as SGHAT and CDR2 as FQNNGV. The CDR3 is 15 residues long. V was clipped by 3 bases and J by 1 base, with 10 bases between them.

The V gene is TRBV29-1, the J gene TRBJ2-3, with 14 bases matching TRBD2. The length of the CDR3 is 17 residues. J lost 0 bases, V lost 4 bases, and 6 bases had no gene match. In germline, CDR1 is SQVTM, CDR2 ANQGSEA. CDR3 in amino acids: CSVADGTSGSSTDTQYF. In DNA form, the CDR3 reads TGCAGCGTTGCAGACGGGACTAGCGGGAGTAGCACAGATACGCAGTATTTT.

This clonotype has a count of ten or more. The chain combines TRBV6-5 with TRBJ1-2; D is ambiguous. The CDR3 covers 13 residues. Germline CDR1 and CDR2: MNHEY and SVGAGI. V shed 0 bases and J shed 4 bases, with 6 bases lying between them. This CDR3 is CASSYSGGYGYTF. The CDR3 DNA sequence: TGTGCCAGCAGTTACTCGGGCGGCTATGGCTACACCTTC.

This chain joins TRBV12-3 or TRBV12-4 and TRBJ2-7; possibly TRBD1 or TRBD2 for D (5 bases each). The CDR3 totals 14 residues. Deletions cut 5 bases from V and 7 bases from J, with 18 bases between. This CDR3 reads CASSPTEGLREQYF. In DNA, the CDR3 is TGTGCCAGCAGTCCGACAGAGGGGTTGAGGGAGCAGTACTTC.

The V and J genes are TRBV5-4 and TRBJ2-3; D gene uncertain. Germline V CDR1 and CDR2: SGHNT, YYREEE (reference sequence). The V end lost 1 base, the J end lost 8 bases, and 5 bases lay between the germline ends. The CDR3 length is 11 residues. CDR3 sequence (DNA): TGTGCCAGCAGCTTGCCGGGTACGCAGTATTTT. The encoded protein is CASSLPGTQYF.

This clonotype was detected ten times or more. The V gene is TRBV3-1, the J gene TRBJ1-1; D uncertain. Trimming removed 2 bases from V and 0 bases from J, with 4 bases in between. This CDR3 contains 13 residues. CDR1 and CDR2 from the germline V gene are LGHDT and YNNKEL (reference sequence). CDR3 DNA sequence: TGTGCCAGCAGCCAACCCATGAACACTGAAGCTTTCTTT. Protein product: CASSQPMNTEAFF.

The J gene is TRBJ1-1, the V gene TRBV29-1; D gene unclear. V lost 5 bases and J lost 0, with 10 bases in between. The CDR3 runs 13 residues. CDR1 and CDR2 (germline): SQVTM, ANQGSEA. CDR3 protein: CSVQRGMNTEAFF. Here the CDR3 DNA reads TGCAGCGTTCAACGGGGAATGAACACTGAAGCTTTCTTT.

This clonotype was counted only a few times. The CDR3 here is CASSRKTSGLIADTQYF. In DNA form, the CDR3 reads TGTGCCAGCAGCCGCAAAACTAGCGGCCTCATCGCAGATACGCAGTATTTT. The chain has TRBV14 and TRBJ2-3; 8 bases are a match to TRBD2. This CDR3 has 17 amino acids. The trim removed 4 bases at V and 4 bases at J, leaving 13 bases unmatched. CDR1 is SGHDN, CDR2 FVKESK, per germline.

This clonotype appeared many times. This chain joins TRBV18 and TRBJ2-1, with D tentatively TRBD1 (6 bases). Trimming took 1 base from V and 5 from J, leaving 12 bases between them. This CDR3 has 15 amino acids. The germline V gene encodes CDR1 KGHSH and CDR2 LQKENI. CDR3 amino acids: CASSPRQGNHNEQFF. CDR3 bases: TGTGCCAGCTCACCACGCCAGGGGAACCACAATGAGCAGTTCTTC.